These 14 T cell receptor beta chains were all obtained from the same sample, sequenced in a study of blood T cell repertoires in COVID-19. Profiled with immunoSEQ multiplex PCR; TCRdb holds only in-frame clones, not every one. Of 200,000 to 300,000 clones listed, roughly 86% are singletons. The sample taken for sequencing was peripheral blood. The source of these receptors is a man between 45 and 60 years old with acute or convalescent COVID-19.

CDR3 coding DNA: TGTGCCAGCAGTTCCGCCGGGACAGGGAGACCCTACGAGCAGTACTTC. Translated, it gives CASSSAGTGRPYEQYF. This chain connects TRBV6-5 to TRBJ2-7; 9 bases fit TRBD1. Per the germline V gene, CDR1 is MNHEY and CDR2 is SVGAGI. CDR3 size: 16 residues. Trimming cost V 4 bases and J 2 bases; bases outside gene matches: 9.

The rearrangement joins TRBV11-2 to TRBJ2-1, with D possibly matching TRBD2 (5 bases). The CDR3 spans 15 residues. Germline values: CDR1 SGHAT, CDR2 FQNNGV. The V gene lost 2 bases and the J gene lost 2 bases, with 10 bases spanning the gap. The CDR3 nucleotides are TGTGCCAGCAGCTTACACCATAGCGCCTACAATGAGCAGTTCTTC. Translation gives CASSLHHSAYNEQFF.

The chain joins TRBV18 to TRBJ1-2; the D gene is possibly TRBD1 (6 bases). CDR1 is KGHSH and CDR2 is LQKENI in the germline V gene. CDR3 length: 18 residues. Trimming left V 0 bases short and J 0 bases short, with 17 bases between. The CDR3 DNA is TGTGCCAGCTCACCACCTCAACCCCGACAGGAAGCTAACTATGGCTACACCTTC. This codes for CASSPPQPRQEANYGYTF.

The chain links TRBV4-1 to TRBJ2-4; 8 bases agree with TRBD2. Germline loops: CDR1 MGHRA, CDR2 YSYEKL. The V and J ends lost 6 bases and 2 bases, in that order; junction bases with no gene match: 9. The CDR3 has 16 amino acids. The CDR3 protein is CASRAGLASSKNIQYF. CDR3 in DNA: TGCGCCAGCAGGGCCGGACTAGCATCGTCCAAAAACATTCAGTACTTC.

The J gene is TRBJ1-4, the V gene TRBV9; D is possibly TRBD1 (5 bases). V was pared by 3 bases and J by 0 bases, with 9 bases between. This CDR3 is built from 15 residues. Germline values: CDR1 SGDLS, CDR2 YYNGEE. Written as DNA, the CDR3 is TGTGCCAGCAGCGGCGGACACTCAACTAATGAAAAACTGTTTTTT. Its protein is CASSGGHSTNEKLFF. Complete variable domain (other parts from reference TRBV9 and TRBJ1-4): DSGVTQTPKHLITATGQRVTLRCSPRSGDLSVYWYQQSLDQGLQFLIQYYNGEERAKGNILERFSAQQFPDLHSELNLSSLELGDSALYFCASSGGHSTNEKLFFGSGTQLSVL.

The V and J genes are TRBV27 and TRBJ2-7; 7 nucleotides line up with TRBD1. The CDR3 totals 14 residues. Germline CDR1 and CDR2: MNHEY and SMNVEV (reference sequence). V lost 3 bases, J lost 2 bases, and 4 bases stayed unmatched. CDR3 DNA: TGTGCCAGCAGTTTCCAACAGGGGACCTACGAGCAGTACTTC. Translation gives CASSFQQGTYEQYF.

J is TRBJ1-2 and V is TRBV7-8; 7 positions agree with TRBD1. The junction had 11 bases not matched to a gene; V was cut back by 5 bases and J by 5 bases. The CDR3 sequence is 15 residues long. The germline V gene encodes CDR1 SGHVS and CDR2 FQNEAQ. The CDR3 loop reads CASSRDRVYSYGYTF. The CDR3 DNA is TGTGCCAGCAGCCGAGACAGGGTGTATTCGTATGGCTACACCTTC. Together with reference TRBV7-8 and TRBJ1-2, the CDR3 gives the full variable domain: GAGVSQSPRYKVAKRGQDVALRCDPISGHVSLFWYQQALGQGPEFLTYFQNEAQLDKSGLPSDRFFAERPEGSVSTLKIQRTQQEDSAVYLCASSRDRVYSYGYTFGSGTRLTVV.

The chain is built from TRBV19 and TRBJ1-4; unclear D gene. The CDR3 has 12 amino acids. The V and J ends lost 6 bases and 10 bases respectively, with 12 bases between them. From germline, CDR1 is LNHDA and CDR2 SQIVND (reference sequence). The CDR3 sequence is CASSPPGGKLFF. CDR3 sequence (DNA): TGTGCCAGTAGCCCCCCCGGAGGAAAACTGTTTTTT.

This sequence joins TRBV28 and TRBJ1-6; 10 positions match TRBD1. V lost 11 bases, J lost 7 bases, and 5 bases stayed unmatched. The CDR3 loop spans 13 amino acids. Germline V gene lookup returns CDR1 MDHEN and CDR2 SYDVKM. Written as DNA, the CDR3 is TGTGCCTGCCAGGGACAGGGGAATTCACCCCTCCACTTT. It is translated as CACQGQGNSPLHF.

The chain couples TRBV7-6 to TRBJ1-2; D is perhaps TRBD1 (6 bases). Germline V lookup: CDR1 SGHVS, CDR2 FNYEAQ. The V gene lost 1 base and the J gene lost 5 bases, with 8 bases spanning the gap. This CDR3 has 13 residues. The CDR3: CASSLGRGYGYTF. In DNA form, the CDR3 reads TGTGCCAGCAGCTTAGGCAGGGGATATGGCTACACCTTC.

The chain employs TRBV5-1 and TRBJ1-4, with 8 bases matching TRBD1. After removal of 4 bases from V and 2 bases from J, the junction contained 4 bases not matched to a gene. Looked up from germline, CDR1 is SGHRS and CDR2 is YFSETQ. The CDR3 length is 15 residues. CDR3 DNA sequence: TGCGCCAGCAGCCCCCGGGACAGGACTAATGAAAAACTGTTTTTT. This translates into CASSPRDRTNEKLFF.

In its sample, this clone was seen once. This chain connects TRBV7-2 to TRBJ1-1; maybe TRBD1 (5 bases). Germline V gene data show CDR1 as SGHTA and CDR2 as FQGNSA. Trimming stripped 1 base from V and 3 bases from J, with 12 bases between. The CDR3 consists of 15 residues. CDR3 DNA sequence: TGTGCCAGCAGCTTAGTAGGGTCAGGGTACACTGAAGCTTTCTTT. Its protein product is CASSLVGSGYTEAFF.

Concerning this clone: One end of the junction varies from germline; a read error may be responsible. CDR3 sequence: CASSLGGQGAKNIQYF. CDR3 DNA: TGTGCCAGCAGCCTAGGGGGACAGGGGGCCAAAAACATTCAGTACTTC. The rearrangement links TRBV13 to TRBJ2-4; TRBD1 matches 10 bases. Germline V gene sequence: CDR1 PRHDT, CDR2 FYEKMQ (reference sequence). This CDR3 contains 16 residues. The full variable domain, completed using reference TRBV13 and TRBJ2-4, is AAGVIQSPRHLIKEKRETATLKCYPIPRHDTVYWYQQGPGQDPQFLISFYEKMQSDKGSIPDRFSAQQFSDYHSELNMSSLELGDSALYFCASSLGGQGAKNIQYFGAGTRLSVL.

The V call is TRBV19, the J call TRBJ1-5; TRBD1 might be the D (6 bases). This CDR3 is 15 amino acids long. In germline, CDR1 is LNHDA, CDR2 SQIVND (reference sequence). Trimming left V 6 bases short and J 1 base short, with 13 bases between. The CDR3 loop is CASRGAGSSNQPQHF. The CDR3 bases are TGTGCCAGTAGGGGGGCAGGGAGCAGCAATCAGCCCCAGCATTTT. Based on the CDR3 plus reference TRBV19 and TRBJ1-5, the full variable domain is DGGITQSPKYLFRKEGQNVTLSCEQNLNHDAMYWYRQDPGQGLRLIYYSQIVNDFQKGDIAEGYSVSREKKESFPLTVTSAQKNPTAFYLCASRGAGSSNQPQHFGDGTRLSIL.